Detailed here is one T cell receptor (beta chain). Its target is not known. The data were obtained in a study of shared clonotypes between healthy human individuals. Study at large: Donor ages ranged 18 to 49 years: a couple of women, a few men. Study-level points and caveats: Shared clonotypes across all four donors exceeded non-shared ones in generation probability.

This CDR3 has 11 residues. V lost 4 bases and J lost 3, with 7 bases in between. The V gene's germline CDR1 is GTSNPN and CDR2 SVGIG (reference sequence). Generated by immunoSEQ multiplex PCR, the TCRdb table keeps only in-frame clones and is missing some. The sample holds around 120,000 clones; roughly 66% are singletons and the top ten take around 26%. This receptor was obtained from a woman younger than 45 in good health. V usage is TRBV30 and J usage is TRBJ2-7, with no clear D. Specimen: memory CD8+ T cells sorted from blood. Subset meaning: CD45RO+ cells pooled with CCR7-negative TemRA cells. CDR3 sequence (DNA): TGTGCCTGGACCGACGGCTACGAGCAGTACTTC. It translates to CAWTDGYEQYF.